This TCR beta chain was profiled in a study of shared clonotypes between healthy human individuals. TCRdb's copy holds only in-frame clones and misses some; the assay was immunoSEQ multiplex PCR. This table has around 1.5 million clones, about 98% appearing once. The source material was naive CD4+ T cells sorted from blood. Indicated subset: CD45RA+ positively selected. The receptor was isolated from a man aged 25 to 40 in good health.

This chain's CDR3 is CASSFQSRVSEKLFF. The CDR3 nucleotides read TGTGCCAGCAGTTTTCAGTCGCGGGTTAGTGAAAAACTGTTTTTT. The chain recombines TRBV28 with TRBJ1-4, with D unresolved. CDR3 length: 15 residues. The V end lost 3 bases, the J end lost 7 bases, and 15 bases lay between the germline ends. Germline V gene lookup returns CDR1 MDHEN and CDR2 SYDVKM.